The next 10 T cell receptor beta chains were all read from a single sample in a study of shared clonotypes between healthy human individuals. Naive CD8 isolation took CD45RO-negative cells positively selected for CCR7 and excluded terminally differentiated effector memory CD45RA+ cells. Some clones are missing from TCRdb's copy, which holds only in-frame ones; the method was immunoSEQ multiplex PCR. The data hold about 590,000 clones, with about 95% observed a single time. Sequencing was done on a sample of naive CD8+ T cells sorted from blood. These receptors were obtained from a woman aged 25-40 years in good health.

The V call is TRBV7-9, the J call TRBJ2-7; D is unclear. Trimming took off 2 bases at V and 2 bases at J, with 7 bases between the two ends. Germline CDR1 SEHNR, CDR2 FQNEAQ (reference sequence). CDR3 length equals 13 residues. For the CDR3, the DNA is TGTGCCAGCAGCTTATCGGATACCTACGAGCAGTACTTC. This gives the protein CASSLSDTYEQYF.

V and J are TRBV30 and TRBJ1-4; D may be TRBD1 (5 bases). CDR1 and CDR2 (germline): GTSNPN, SVGIG (reference sequence). There are 13 residues in the CDR3. V dropped 2 bases and J dropped 8 bases, with 12 bases sitting between them. In DNA, the CDR3 is TGTGCCTGGAGTCTGGAGGGGTGGGAAAAACTGTTTTTT. It is translated as CAWSLEGWEKLFF.

The V and J genes are TRBV7-9 and TRBJ1-3, with a possible D match to TRBD1 (5 bases). V lost 2 bases to trimming and J lost 4 bases, with 12 bases between them. The V gene's germline CDR1 is SEHNR and CDR2 FQNEAQ (reference sequence). The CDR3 consists of 15 residues. The CDR3 here is CASSLLPGEGNTIYF. In DNA form, the CDR3 reads TGTGCCAGCAGCTTATTGCCGGGGGAAGGAAACACCATATATTTT.

Written as DNA, the CDR3 is TGTGCCAGCAGCCGCCCTAGCGGCAATGAGCAGTTCTTC. Translating it yields CASSRPSGNEQFF. The chain has TRBV27 and TRBJ2-1, with 7 bases matching TRBD2. This CDR3 region has 13 residues. Unmatched junction bases numbered 5, after V lost 6 bases and J lost 6 bases. The germline gives CDR1 MNHEY, CDR2 SMNVEV (reference sequence).

This rearrangement joins TRBV5-4 to TRBJ2-1; TRBD2 aligns across 13 bases. There are 14 residues in the CDR3. Germline lookup yields CDR1 SGHNT and CDR2 YYREEE (reference sequence). The V gene end was trimmed by 7 bases and the J gene end by 6 bases; junction bases not matched to a gene: 4. CDR3 nucleotides: TGTGCCAGCGCACTAGCGGGAGGGCCCAATGAGCAGTTCTTC. Encoded protein: CASALAGGPNEQFF.

The chain links TRBV9 to TRBJ1-3; 10 bases are shared with TRBD1. This CDR3 spans 15 amino acids. V trimming: 3 bases; J trimming: 10 bases; junction bases outside the gene matches: 10. Germline CDR1 is SGDLS and CDR2 is YYNGEE. This CDR3 reads CASSARDRGPTTIYF. Written as DNA, the CDR3 is TGTGCCAGCAGCGCCCGGGACAGGGGCCCGACGACCATATATTTT.

This clone was detected only once. This sequence joins TRBV6-5 and TRBJ1-2; unclear D gene. Between the trimmed V and J ends, which lost 4 bases and 3 bases, there was a span of 15 bases. The CDR3 has 15 residues. Germline V gene sequence: CDR1 MNHEY, CDR2 SVGAGI. The CDR3 is CASSLIGRIDYGYTF. The CDR3 region has the DNA TGTGCCAGCAGTTTAATAGGCAGGATTGACTATGGCTACACCTTC.

The genes are TRBV9 and TRBJ1-1; perhaps TRBD1 as D (6 bases). CDR1 and CDR2 (germline): SGDLS, YYNGEE. Trimming left V 3 bases short and J 2 bases short, with 8 bases between. The CDR3 loop spans 13 amino acids. CDR3 sequence reads: CASSEGTNTEAFF. CDR3 in DNA: TGTGCCAGCAGCGAGGGGACAAACACTGAAGCTTTCTTT.

This chain connects TRBV27 to TRBJ2-1, with 9 bases identical to TRBD2. V shed 6 bases and J 0 bases; nucleotides not matched to a gene: 3. CDR1 is MNHEY, CDR2 SMNVEV, per germline (reference sequence). This CDR3 is built from 15 residues. This CDR3 reads CASRYSGSSYNEQFF. CDR3 DNA sequence: TGTGCCAGCAGATATAGCGGGAGCTCCTACAATGAGCAGTTCTTC.

This chain connects TRBV19 to TRBJ1-5; D perhaps matches TRBD1 (6 bases). CDR3 size: 19 residues. Germline CDR1 reads LNHDA; CDR2 reads SQIVND (reference sequence). The germline V and J ends were trimmed by 5 bases and 0 bases, with 23 bases remaining between them. DNA for the CDR3: TGTGCCAGTAGTCCCCGCACAGGGTTTGAACTTTATAGCAATCAGCCCCAGCATTTT. Translated: CASSPRTGFELYSNQPQHF.